The rows below give T cell receptor beta chains drawn from one sample of a study of T-cell reconstitution after alpha-beta-depleted transplantation in children. One entry per CDR3 protein results from TCRdb running MiXCR on the PCR reads. The sample lists 150,000 to 200,000 distinct CDR3 sequences, 6% to 7% occurring once. This specimen was PBMCs from the stem cell graft donor, taken from the stem cell graft. These TCRs come from a human donor who donated a stem cell graft to a child with Wiskott-Aldrich syndrome. Each CDR3 is given with its conserved first and last residue. Fields, in order: V gene, clone size, J gene, D gene, CDR3 protein, CDR3 DNA. A D gene is named only where the DNA matches it firmly. A row's size may be missing; if present it is once, few, many or a size class.

V gene: TRBV7-9; clone size: many; J gene: TRBJ2-1; D gene: NA; CDR3 protein: CASSLEALSTFF; CDR3 DNA: TGTGCCAGCAGCTTAGAAGCTCTTTCTACGTTCTTC
V gene: TRBV18; clone size: few; J gene: TRBJ1-6; D gene: TRBD1; CDR3 protein: CASSPGQDHAGNSPLHF; CDR3 DNA: TGTGCCAGCTCACCCGGACAGGACCACGCAGGGAATTCACCCCTCCACTTT
V gene: TRBV27; clone size: many; J gene: TRBJ1-6; D gene: NA; CDR3 protein: CASRISMGNSPLHF; CDR3 DNA: TGTGCCAGCCGCATATCGATGGGGAATTCACCCCTCCACTTT
V gene: TRBV5-1; clone size: many; J gene: TRBJ2-2; D gene: NA; CDR3 protein: CASLEGTANTGELFF; CDR3 DNA: TGCGCCAGCTTGGAGGGGACAGCGAACACCGGGGAGCTGTTTTTT
V gene: TRBV5-1; clone size: many; J gene: TRBJ2-1; D gene: NA; CDR3 protein: CASSLNGNEQFF; CDR3 DNA: TGCGCCAGCAGCTTGAACGGAAATGAGCAGTTCTTC
V gene: TRBV12-3/TRBV12-4; clone size: many; J gene: TRBJ1-6; D gene: TRBD1; CDR3 protein: CASSLTTGGKNSPLHF; CDR3 DNA: TGTGCCAGCAGTTTGACGACAGGGGGAAAGAATTCACCCCTCCACTTT
V gene: TRBV7-9; clone size: NA; J gene: TRBJ2-2; D gene: TRBD2; CDR3 protein: CASGRTRNTGELFF; CDR3 DNA: TGTGCCAGCGGAAGGACTAGGAACACCGGGGAGCTGTTTTTT
V gene: TRBV11-2; clone size: many; J gene: TRBJ2-3; D gene: TRBD1; CDR3 protein: CASSSRQGEGRMFDTQYF; CDR3 DNA: TGTGCCAGCAGCTCTAGACAGGGAGAGGGTAGGATGTTCGATACGCAGTATTTT
V gene: TRBV12-3/TRBV12-4; clone size: few; J gene: TRBJ2-3; D gene: NA; CDR3 protein: CASSDHRVRTDTQYF; CDR3 DNA: TGTGCCAGCAGTGACCACAGGGTGAGGACAGATACGCAGTATTTT
V gene: TRBV7-9; clone size: many; J gene: TRBJ1-1; D gene: TRBD1; CDR3 protein: CASSYTGETEAFF; CDR3 DNA: TGTGCCAGCAGCTATACAGGGGAGACTGAAGCTTTCTTT
V gene: TRBV4-1; clone size: many; J gene: TRBJ2-5; D gene: NA; CDR3 protein: CASSQVPNLETQYF; CDR3 DNA: TGCGCCAGCAGCCAAGTACCCAACCTAGAGACCCAGTACTTC
V gene: TRBV20-1; clone size: many; J gene: TRBJ2-7; D gene: NA; CDR3 protein: CSAEDRSGAYEQYF; CDR3 DNA: TGCAGTGCTGAAGACAGATCTGGGGCCTACGAGCAGTACTTC
V gene: TRBV30; clone size: NA; J gene: TRBJ2-7; D gene: NA; CDR3 protein: CAWSVRGNEQYF; CDR3 DNA: TGTGCCTGGAGTGTACGGGGGAACGAGCAGTACTTC
V gene: TRBV30; clone size: many; J gene: TRBJ2-3; D gene: NA; CDR3 protein: CAWSGGLATDTQYF; CDR3 DNA: TGTGCCTGGAGTGGGGGGCTAGCCACAGATACGCAGTATTTT
V gene: TRBV18; clone size: many; J gene: TRBJ2-1; D gene: NA; CDR3 protein: CASSPLAGTEQFF; CDR3 DNA: TGTGCCAGCTCACCACTTGCAGGGACTGAGCAGTTCTTC
V gene: TRBV28; clone size: many; J gene: TRBJ2-1; D gene: TRBD2; CDR3 protein: CASNLGGANYNEQFF; CDR3 DNA: TGTGCCAGCAATCTCGGGGGGGCCAACTACAATGAGCAGTTCTTC
V gene: TRBV24-1; clone size: many; J gene: TRBJ2-2; D gene: NA; CDR3 protein: CATSGAGKTGELFF; CDR3 DNA: TGTGCCACCAGTGGAGCAGGGAAGACCGGGGAGCTGTTTTTT
V gene: TRBV24-1; clone size: many; J gene: TRBJ2-1; D gene: TRBD1; CDR3 protein: CATSDPGQGASNEQFF; CDR3 DNA: TGTGCCACCAGTGATCCTGGACAGGGGGCGAGTAATGAGCAGTTCTTC
V gene: TRBV19; clone size: few; J gene: TRBJ1-4; D gene: NA; CDR3 protein: CASQRDPNEKLFF; CDR3 DNA: TGTGCCAGTCAAAGGGACCCTAATGAAAAACTGTTTTTT
V gene: TRBV5-6; clone size: many; J gene: TRBJ2-7; D gene: NA; CDR3 protein: CASSLGGQATSYEQYF; CDR3 DNA: TGTGCCAGCAGCTTGGGAGGCCAGGCGACGTCCTACGAGCAGTACTTC
V gene: TRBV11-2; clone size: few; J gene: TRBJ2-3; D gene: NA; CDR3 protein: CASSLDLGGGPVDTQYF; CDR3 DNA: TGTGCCAGCAGCTTAGATCTAGGGGGGGGGCCGGTGGATACGCAGTATTTT
V gene: TRBV5-1; clone size: NA; J gene: TRBJ2-5; D gene: NA; CDR3 protein: CASSLGDRLGVETQYF; CDR3 DNA: TGCGCCAGCAGCTTGGGGGACCGGCTAGGAGTGGAGACCCAGTACTTC
V gene: TRBV3-1; clone size: many; J gene: TRBJ1-1; D gene: TRBD1; CDR3 protein: CASSYRQGYTEAFF; CDR3 DNA: TGTGCCAGCAGCTATCGACAGGGGTACACTGAAGCTTTCTTT
V gene: TRBV5-6; clone size: many; J gene: TRBJ2-7; D gene: TRBD1; CDR3 protein: CASSSGTDYEQYF; CDR3 DNA: TGTGCCAGCAGCTCCGGGACAGACTACGAGCAGTACTTC
V gene: TRBV5-5; clone size: many; J gene: TRBJ2-3; D gene: TRBD1; CDR3 protein: CASSLQGVGGTDTQYF; CDR3 DNA: TGTGCCAGCAGCTTACAGGGGGTAGGAGGAACAGATACGCAGTATTTT
V gene: TRBV7-9; clone size: few; J gene: TRBJ2-6; D gene: NA; CDR3 protein: CASSLRGSYSGANVLTF; CDR3 DNA: TGTGCCAGCAGCTTGAGGGGATCTTACTCTGGGGCCAACGTCCTGACTTTC
V gene: TRBV30; clone size: few; J gene: TRBJ2-2; D gene: NA; CDR3 protein: CAWSRSNIGELFF; CDR3 DNA: TGTGCCTGGAGCCGCTCGAACATCGGGGAGCTGTTTTTT
V gene: TRBV6-1; clone size: many; J gene: TRBJ1-1; D gene: TRBD1; CDR3 protein: CASITDRGQPMNTEAFF; CDR3 DNA: TGTGCCAGCATCACGGACAGGGGGCAACCTATGAACACTGAAGCTTTCTTT
V gene: TRBV30; clone size: few; J gene: TRBJ2-3; D gene: NA; CDR3 protein: CAWTVLRGDTQYF; CDR3 DNA: TGTGCCTGGACTGTCCTCCGGGGAGATACGCAGTATTTT
V gene: TRBV6-2/TRBV6-3; clone size: many; J gene: TRBJ2-7; D gene: NA; CDR3 protein: CASSYSSTYEQYF; CDR3 DNA: TGTGCCAGCAGTTACTCGTCGACCTACGAGCAGTACTTC
V gene: TRBV7-2; clone size: many; J gene: TRBJ2-5; D gene: NA; CDR3 protein: CASSLVRNQETQYF; CDR3 DNA: TGTGCCAGCAGCTTAGTTCGGAATCAAGAGACCCAGTACTTC
V gene: TRBV4-1; clone size: many; J gene: TRBJ2-7; D gene: NA; CDR3 protein: CASSHREGAGYEQYF; CDR3 DNA: TGCGCCAGCAGCCATCGCGAGGGTGCGGGCTACGAGCAGTACTTC
V gene: TRBV25-1; clone size: many; J gene: TRBJ1-2; D gene: NA; CDR3 protein: CASSETRRFYGYTF; CDR3 DNA: TGTGCCAGCAGTGAAACCCGCAGGTTCTATGGCTACACCTTC
V gene: TRBV12-3/TRBV12-4; clone size: many; J gene: TRBJ2-3; D gene: NA; CDR3 protein: CASSFFLFGVDTQYF; CDR3 DNA: TGTGCCAGCAGTTTTTTTTTGTTTGGGGTAGATACGCAGTATTTT
V gene: TRBV7-9; clone size: many; J gene: TRBJ1-1; D gene: NA; CDR3 protein: CASSDTEAFF; CDR3 DNA: TGTGCCAGCAGCGACACTGAAGCTTTCTTT
V gene: TRBV29-1; clone size: many; J gene: TRBJ2-4; D gene: TRBD2; CDR3 protein: CSVEDPQREDKNIQYF; CDR3 DNA: TGCAGCGTTGAAGATCCGCAGCGGGAGGACAAAAACATTCAGTACTTC
V gene: TRBV12-3/TRBV12-4; clone size: few; J gene: TRBJ1-1; D gene: NA; CDR3 protein: CASSRAHGEGSTEAFF; CDR3 DNA: TGTGCCAGCAGTCGCGCCCACGGAGAGGGGAGCACTGAAGCTTTCTTT
V gene: TRBV7-6; clone size: many; J gene: TRBJ2-5; D gene: NA; CDR3 protein: CASSQVGGEQYF; CDR3 DNA: TGTGCCAGCAGCCAAGTGGGGGGCGAACAGTACTTC
V gene: TRBV5-1; clone size: many; J gene: TRBJ1-1; D gene: TRBD1; CDR3 protein: CASTTQDRRTEAFF; CDR3 DNA: TGCGCCAGCACCACTCAGGACAGGCGGACTGAAGCTTTCTTT
V gene: TRBV10-2; clone size: many; J gene: TRBJ1-3; D gene: NA; CDR3 protein: CASSDSDNSGNTIYF; CDR3 DNA: TGCGCCAGCAGTGATTCAGACAACTCTGGAAACACCATATATTTT
V gene: TRBV29-1; clone size: many; J gene: TRBJ2-4; D gene: NA; CDR3 protein: CSVGGPGQRSNIQYF; CDR3 DNA: TGCAGCGTTGGTGGTCCGGGCCAGCGTTCAAACATTCAGTACTTC
V gene: TRBV7-6; clone size: many; J gene: TRBJ1-1; D gene: NA; CDR3 protein: CASSLGQAGTEAFF; CDR3 DNA: TGTGCCAGCAGCTTAGGGCAGGCGGGCACTGAAGCTTTCTTT
V gene: TRBV2; clone size: NA; J gene: TRBJ2-7; D gene: NA; CDR3 protein: CASRGLRAYEQYF; CDR3 DNA: TGTGCCAGCAGAGGCCTCAGGGCCTACGAGCAGTACTTC
V gene: TRBV20-1; clone size: few; J gene: TRBJ1-2; D gene: TRBD1; CDR3 protein: CSAGTGTGLGTNYGYTF; CDR3 DNA: TGCAGTGCTGGTACCGGGACAGGTCTCGGAACTAACTATGGCTACACCTTC
V gene: TRBV4-3; clone size: many; J gene: TRBJ2-2; D gene: NA; CDR3 protein: CASSQEPPSANTGELFF; CDR3 DNA: TGCGCCAGCAGCCAAGAGCCCCCATCCGCGAACACCGGGGAGCTGTTTTTT
V gene: TRBV6-2/TRBV6-3; clone size: NA; J gene: TRBJ2-1; D gene: TRBD2; CDR3 protein: CASSRGVTSYNEQFF; CDR3 DNA: TGTGCCAGCAGTCGGGGGGTAACCTCCTACAATGAGCAGTTCTTC
V gene: TRBV6-5; clone size: many; J gene: TRBJ2-7; D gene: NA; CDR3 protein: CASSYLLSKAITYEQYF; CDR3 DNA: TGTGCCAGCAGTTACTTACTGAGTAAGGCCATTACCTACGAGCAGTACTTC